This T cell receptor beta chain was sequenced for a study of T cells in Graves' hyperthyroidism and ophthalmopathy (dated by TCRdb to between 2019 and 2020). Background for the entire study: Peripheral blood samples were taken at the time of initial diagnosis, prior to any treatment. In addition, the study compared T-cell repertoires in thyroid tissue and in blood from several Graves' hyperthyroidism patients. Once sampling was done, hyperthyroidism patients were given methimazole at a starting dose of 30 mg daily, whereas ophthalmopathy patients were given high-dose intravenous methylprednisolone. The 100 or so discovery patients were randomly split 7:3 into training and test sets. The paper reports TCR Vbeta CDR3 sequencing of fewer than 150 peripheral blood samples: around 41 ophthalmopathy, around 80 hyperthyroidism and approximately 17 progressor patients. Prospective prediction of ophthalmopathy was tested in an independent validation cohort of approximately 19 hyperthyroidism patients and 17 patients who later progressed to ophthalmopathy. TCR V-J signatures able to tell the groups apart were searched for in a discovery cohort of 100 patients, of whom over 40 had Graves' ophthalmopathy and roughly 57 had stable Graves' hyperthyroidism.

This clonotype was counted only a few times. This receptor's antigen is unknown. No base qualities exist here, and no much larger clone lies one base off it. Overall results and qualifications from the work: Most expanded thyroid clonotypes (frequency above 0.001) were also detected in blood, suggesting blood repertoires may reflect thyroid immune responses. A model built on a 13 V-J signature distinguished ophthalmopathy from stable hyperthyroidism, reaching 87.88% sensitivity and 81.08% specificity in cross-validation and 80%/75% in testing. During validation, the model predicted progression to ophthalmopathy a median of approximately 7 months ahead of onset, with around 70% sensitivity and about 72% specificity. Sample size was not statistically predetermined, and blinding of investigators to group allocation was not performed.

CDR1 and CDR2 are drawn from the germline V gene (reference sequence): DFQATT, SNEGSKA. The CDR3 goes from the cysteine to the phenylalanine over 13 residues. Just the 39-base CDR3 DNA is kept, in frame starting at base 1. V is cut back by 6 bases and J by 4 bases, with 5 bases in the junction unmatched. Stable Graves' hyperthyroidism was defined as the absence of progression to ophthalmopathy over 18 months of follow-up. Hyperthyroidism patients were newly diagnosed, had a disease duration of under 2 months, and were aged 18 to 65 years. Patients with uncontrolled infections, other autoimmune diseases, pregnancy or lactation were excluded. Diagnoses were established on the basis of clinical symptoms, serum thyroxine and TRAb, thyroid ultrasound, and orbital computed tomography. PBMCs were separated from 8 to 10 ml of fresh peripheral blood using Ficoll-Paque density gradient centrifugation. Total RNA was extracted with Trizol reagent, and quality was checked on an Agilent 2100 Bioanalyzer.

The TCR beta CDR3 regions were amplified from the RNA transcripts. The first round of RT-PCR for the TCR CDR3 was performed with the HTBI primer set and the Qiagen OneStep RT-PCR kit. Libraries were constructed in a second round of multiplex PCR, after which size selection and purification were performed. Libraries were sequenced paired-end with 100 bp reads on an Illumina HiSeq2000. In the source study's methods: Raw data were processed with SOAPnuke, discarding reads with adapters, uncalled bases, mean Phred below 15, or no exact constant-primer or identifier match. COPE v1.2.5 was used to merge high-quality paired reads, and clonotypes were defined as unique nucleotide sequences. Clonotypes were aligned to IMGT TRBV, TRBD and TRBJ reference segments using MiTCR v1.1. Only V-J combinations with frequency above 0.0001, covering about 99% of repertoires, were analysed. A TCS score was defined as the ratio of F50 (clonal expansion) to E x V (chaos), with BLOSUM62-based TCRdist applied between CDR3 peptides within each V-J. Welch's t-statistics and random forest reduced roughly 540 V-J features to 10 to 15, which were used in a naive Bayes classifier (R e1071). The similarity between thyroid and blood repertoires was quantified using the Morisita-Horn index. TCRdb's own reprocessing of the public reads used fastp at Q25 and MiXCR and kept productive beta chains. Entries that share a CDR3 protein sequence are merged under the most common genes and DNA. These V and J calls rely on TCRdb rather than the paper's analysis. This sample lists 750,000 to 900,000 distinct CDR3 sequences; 35% to 45% were detected once. The leading ten clones occupy 8.9% of the sample.

The chain links TRBV20-1 with TRBJ2-7; 11 bases in the middle match TRBD2. The sequence was obtained from a young man with Graves' hyperthyroidism. Source material: blood. The sequence in DNA is TGCAGTGCCAGACTAGCGGGGTTGTACGAGCAGTACTTC. It translates as CSARLAGLYEQYF.